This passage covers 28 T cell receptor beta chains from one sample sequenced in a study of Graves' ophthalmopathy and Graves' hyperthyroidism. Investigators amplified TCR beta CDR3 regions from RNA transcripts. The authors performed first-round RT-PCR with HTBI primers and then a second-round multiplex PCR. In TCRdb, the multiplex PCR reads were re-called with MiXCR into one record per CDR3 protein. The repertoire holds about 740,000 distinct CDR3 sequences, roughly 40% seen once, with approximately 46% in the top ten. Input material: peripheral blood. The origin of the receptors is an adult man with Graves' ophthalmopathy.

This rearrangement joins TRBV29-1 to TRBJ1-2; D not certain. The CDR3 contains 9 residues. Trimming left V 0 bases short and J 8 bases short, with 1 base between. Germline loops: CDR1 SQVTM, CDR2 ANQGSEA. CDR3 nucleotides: TGCAGCGTTGAAGACGGCTACACCTTC. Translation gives CSVEDGYTF.

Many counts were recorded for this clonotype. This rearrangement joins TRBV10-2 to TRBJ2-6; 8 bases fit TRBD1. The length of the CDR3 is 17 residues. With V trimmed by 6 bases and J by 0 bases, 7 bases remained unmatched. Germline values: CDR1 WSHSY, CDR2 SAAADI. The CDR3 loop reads CASRSGTGDSGANVLTF. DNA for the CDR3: TGCGCCAGCAGATCCGGGACAGGCGACTCTGGGGCCAACGTCCTGACTTTC.

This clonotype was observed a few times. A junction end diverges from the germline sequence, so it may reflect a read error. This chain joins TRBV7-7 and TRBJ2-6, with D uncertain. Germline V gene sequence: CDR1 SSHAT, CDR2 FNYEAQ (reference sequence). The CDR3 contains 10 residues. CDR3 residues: CASSLDVLTF. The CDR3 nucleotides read TGTGCTAGCAGCCTGGACGTCCTGACTTTC.

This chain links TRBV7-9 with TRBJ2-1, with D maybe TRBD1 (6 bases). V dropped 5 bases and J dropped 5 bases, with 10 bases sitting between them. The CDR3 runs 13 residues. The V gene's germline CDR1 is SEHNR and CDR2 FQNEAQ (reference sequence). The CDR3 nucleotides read TGTGCCAGCAGCCGCTACAGGGACAATGAGCAGTTCTTC. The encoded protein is CASSRYRDNEQFF.

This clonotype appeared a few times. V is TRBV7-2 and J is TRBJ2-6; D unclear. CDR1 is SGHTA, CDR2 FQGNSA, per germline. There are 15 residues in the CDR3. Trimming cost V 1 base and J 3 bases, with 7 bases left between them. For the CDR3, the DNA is TGTGCCAGCAGCTTAGGACGCCGTGGGGCCAACGTCCTGACTTTC. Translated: CASSLGRRGANVLTF.

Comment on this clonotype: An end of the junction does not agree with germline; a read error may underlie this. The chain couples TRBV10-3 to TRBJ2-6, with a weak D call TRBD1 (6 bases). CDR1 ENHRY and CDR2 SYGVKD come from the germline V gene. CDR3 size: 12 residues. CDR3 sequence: CAISEDGDTEAF. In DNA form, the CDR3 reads TGTGCCATCAGTGAAGACGGGGACACTGAAGCTTTC.

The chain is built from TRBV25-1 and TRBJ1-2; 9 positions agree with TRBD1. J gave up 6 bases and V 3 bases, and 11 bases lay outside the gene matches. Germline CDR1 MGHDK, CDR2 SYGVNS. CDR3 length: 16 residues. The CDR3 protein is CASSDSAGTGPHGYTF. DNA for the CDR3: TGTGCCAGCAGTGATAGTGCCGGGACAGGGCCCCATGGCTACACCTTC.

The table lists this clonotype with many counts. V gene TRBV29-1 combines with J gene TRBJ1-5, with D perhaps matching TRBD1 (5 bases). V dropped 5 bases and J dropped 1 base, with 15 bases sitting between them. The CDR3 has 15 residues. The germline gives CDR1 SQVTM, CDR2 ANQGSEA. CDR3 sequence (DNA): TGCAGCGTTCGTATTGGGGCTGAGAGCAATCAGCCCCAGCATTTT. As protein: CSVRIGAESNQPQHF.

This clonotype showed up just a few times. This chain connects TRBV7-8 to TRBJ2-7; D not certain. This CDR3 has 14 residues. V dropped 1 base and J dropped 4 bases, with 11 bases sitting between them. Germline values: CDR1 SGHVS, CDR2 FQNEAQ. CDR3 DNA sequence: TGTGCCAGCAGCTTAGATTACTTTTCGTACGAGCAGTACTTC. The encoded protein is CASSLDYFSYEQYF.

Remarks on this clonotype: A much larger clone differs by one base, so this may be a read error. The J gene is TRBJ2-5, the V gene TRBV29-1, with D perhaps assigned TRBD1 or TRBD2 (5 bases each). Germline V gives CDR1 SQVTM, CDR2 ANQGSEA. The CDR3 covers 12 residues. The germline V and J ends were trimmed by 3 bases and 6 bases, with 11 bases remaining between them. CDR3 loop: CSVEGDMKTQYF. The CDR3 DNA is TGCAGCGTTGAGGGGGATATGAAGACCCAGTACTTC.

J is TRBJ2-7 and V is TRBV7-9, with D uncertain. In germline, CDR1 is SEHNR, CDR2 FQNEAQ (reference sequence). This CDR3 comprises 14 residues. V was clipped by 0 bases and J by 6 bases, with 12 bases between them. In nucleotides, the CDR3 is TGTGCCAGCAGCTTAGCGCTAATTAGAGGCGAGCAGTACTTC. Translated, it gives CASSLALIRGEQYF.

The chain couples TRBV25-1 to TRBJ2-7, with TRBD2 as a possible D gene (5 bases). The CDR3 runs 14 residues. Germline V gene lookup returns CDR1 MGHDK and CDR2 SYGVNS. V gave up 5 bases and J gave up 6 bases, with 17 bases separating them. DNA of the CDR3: TGTGCCAGCAGTTCGGTCAACTTGGACTGCGAGCAGTACTTC. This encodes CASSSVNLDCEQYF.

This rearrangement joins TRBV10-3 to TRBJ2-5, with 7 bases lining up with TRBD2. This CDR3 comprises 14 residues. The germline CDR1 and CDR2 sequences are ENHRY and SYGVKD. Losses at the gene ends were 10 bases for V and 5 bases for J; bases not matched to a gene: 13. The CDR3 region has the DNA TGTGCCAGCAGCCCGACTAGCTCCCAGGAGACCCAGTACTTC. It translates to CASSPTSSQETQYF.

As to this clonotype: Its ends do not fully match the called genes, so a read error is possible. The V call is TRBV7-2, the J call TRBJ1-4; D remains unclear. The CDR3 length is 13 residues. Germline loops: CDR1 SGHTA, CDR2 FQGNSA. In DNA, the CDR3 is TGCGCCAGCAGCCAAGATCAAGGTGAAAAACTGTTTTTT. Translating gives CASSQDQGEKLFF.

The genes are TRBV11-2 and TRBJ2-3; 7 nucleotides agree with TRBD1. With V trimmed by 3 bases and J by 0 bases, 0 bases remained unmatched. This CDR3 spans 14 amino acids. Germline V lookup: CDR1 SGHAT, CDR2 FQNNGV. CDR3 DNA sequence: TGTGCCAGCAGCTTGGACAGGAGCACAGATACGCAGTATTTT. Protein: CASSLDRSTDTQYF.

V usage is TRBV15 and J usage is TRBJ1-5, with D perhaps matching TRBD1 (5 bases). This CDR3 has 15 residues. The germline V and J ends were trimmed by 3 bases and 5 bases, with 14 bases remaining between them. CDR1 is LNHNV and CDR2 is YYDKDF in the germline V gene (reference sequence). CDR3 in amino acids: CATSSWDGTDQPQHF. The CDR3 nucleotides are TGTGCCACCAGCAGCTGGGACGGAACTGATCAGCCCCAGCATTTT.

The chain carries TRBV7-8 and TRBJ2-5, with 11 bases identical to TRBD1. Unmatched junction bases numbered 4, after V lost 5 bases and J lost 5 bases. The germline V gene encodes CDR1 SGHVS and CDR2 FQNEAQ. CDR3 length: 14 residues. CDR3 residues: CASSRTGGWETQYF. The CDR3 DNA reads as TGTGCCAGCAGCCGGACAGGGGGCTGGGAGACCCAGTACTTC.

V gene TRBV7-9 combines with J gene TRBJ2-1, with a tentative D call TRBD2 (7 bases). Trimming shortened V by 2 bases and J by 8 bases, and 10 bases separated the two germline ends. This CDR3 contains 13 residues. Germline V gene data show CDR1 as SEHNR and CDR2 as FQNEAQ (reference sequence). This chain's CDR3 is CASSLTGRDEQFF. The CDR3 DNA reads TGTGCCAGCAGCTTAACAGGGAGGGATGAGCAGTTCTTC.

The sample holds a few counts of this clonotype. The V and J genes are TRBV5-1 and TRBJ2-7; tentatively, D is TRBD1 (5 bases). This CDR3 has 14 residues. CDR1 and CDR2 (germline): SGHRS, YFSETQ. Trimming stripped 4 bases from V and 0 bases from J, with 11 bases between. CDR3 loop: CASSLRTSSYEQYF. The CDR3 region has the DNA TGCGCCAGCAGCCTAAGGACATCCTCCTACGAGCAGTACTTC.

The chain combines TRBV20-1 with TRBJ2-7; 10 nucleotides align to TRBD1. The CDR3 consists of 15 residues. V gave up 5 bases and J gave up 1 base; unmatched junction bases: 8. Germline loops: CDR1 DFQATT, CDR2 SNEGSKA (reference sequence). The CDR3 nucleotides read TGCAGTGCTCCTAGGACAGGGGGAAATTCCTACGAGCAGTACTTC. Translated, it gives CSAPRTGGNSYEQYF.

This chain's CDR3 is CSAQGAYNSPLHF. The DNA of the CDR3 is TGCAGTGCTCAGGGGGCCTATAATTCACCCCTCCACTTT. The chain is built from TRBV20-1 and TRBJ1-6, with 7 bases matching TRBD1. The CDR3 sequence is 13 residues long. CDR1 and CDR2 from the germline V gene are DFQATT and SNEGSKA (reference sequence). The J segment lost 2 bases and the V segment lost 5 bases, leaving 0 bases of the junction unmatched.

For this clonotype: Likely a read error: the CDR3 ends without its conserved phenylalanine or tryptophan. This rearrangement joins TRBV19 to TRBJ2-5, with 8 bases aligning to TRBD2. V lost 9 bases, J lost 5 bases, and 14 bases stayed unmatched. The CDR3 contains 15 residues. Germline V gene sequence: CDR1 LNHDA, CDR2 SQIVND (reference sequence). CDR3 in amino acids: CASSLWSSGYETQYS. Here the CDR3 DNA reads TGTGCCAGCAGTTTGTGGTCTAGCGGGTACGAGACCCAGTACTCC.

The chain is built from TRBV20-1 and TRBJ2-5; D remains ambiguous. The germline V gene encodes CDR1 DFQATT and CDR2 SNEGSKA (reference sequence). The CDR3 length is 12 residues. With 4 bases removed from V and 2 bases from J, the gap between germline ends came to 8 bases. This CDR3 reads CSANEQQETQYF. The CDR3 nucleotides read TGCAGTGCTAACGAACAGCAAGAGACCCAGTACTTC.

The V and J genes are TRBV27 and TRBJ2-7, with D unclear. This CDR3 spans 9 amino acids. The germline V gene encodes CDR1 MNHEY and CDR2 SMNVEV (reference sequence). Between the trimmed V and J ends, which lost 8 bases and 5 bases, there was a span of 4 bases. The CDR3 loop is CASGHEQYF. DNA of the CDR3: TGTGCCAGCGGCCACGAGCAGTACTTC.

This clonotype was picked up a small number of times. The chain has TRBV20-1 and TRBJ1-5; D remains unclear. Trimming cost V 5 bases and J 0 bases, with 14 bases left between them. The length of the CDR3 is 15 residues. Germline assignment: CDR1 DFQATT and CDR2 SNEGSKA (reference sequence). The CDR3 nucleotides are TGCAGTGCTCCCCCAACACTATATAGCAATCAGCCCCAGCATTTT. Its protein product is CSAPPTLYSNQPQHF.

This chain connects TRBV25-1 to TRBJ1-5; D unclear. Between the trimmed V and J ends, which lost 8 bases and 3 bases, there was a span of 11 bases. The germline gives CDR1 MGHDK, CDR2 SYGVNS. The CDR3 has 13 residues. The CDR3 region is CASSIAYNQPQHF. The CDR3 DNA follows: TGTGCCAGCTCAATCGCGTACAATCAGCCCCAGCATTTT.

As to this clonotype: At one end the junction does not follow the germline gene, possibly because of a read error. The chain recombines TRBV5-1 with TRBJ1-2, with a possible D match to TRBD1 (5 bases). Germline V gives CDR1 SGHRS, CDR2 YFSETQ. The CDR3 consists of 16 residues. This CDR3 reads CASSRSGDRVGAGYTF. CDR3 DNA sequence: TGTGCCAGCAGCCGATCGGGGGATAGGGTCGGTGCTGGCTACACCTTC.

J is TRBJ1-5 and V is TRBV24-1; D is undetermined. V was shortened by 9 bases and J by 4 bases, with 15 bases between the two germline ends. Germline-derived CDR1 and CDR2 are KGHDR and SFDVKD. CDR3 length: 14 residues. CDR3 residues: CATADGRPNQPQHF. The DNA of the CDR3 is TGTGCCACCGCCGACGGGCGCCCAAATCAGCCCCAGCATTTT.